The sequence of this TCR beta chain was determined in a study of blood T cell repertoires in COVID-19. Study at large: Acute and convalescent COVID-19 specimens originated in the United States, Italy and Spain. PBMCs, B-cell-depleted T cells, or T cells were the source of the cDNA or gDNA that made up the material.

This CDR3 contains 15 residues. CDR1 is SGHKS, CDR2 YYEKEE, per germline (reference sequence). Germline trimming cut 3 bases from V and 6 bases from J; bases unmatched to any gene: 4. Under the authors' procedure: Estimation of nucleated cell counts relied on the amplification of reference gene primers. Some clones are missing from TCRdb's copy, which holds only in-frame ones; the method was immunoSEQ multiplex PCR. The DNA gave D and trimming, while V, J and clone size come from that table. The table lists roughly 430,000 clones, 88% of them singletons. Grouping used clinical history reported by participants in a survey and questionnaire.

This receptor was obtained from a woman aged 40 to 50 with acute COVID-19. The J gene is TRBJ1-6, the V gene TRBV5-5; 9 bases match TRBD1. Material: PBMCs or T cells enriched from blood (not recorded which). The CDR3 sequence is CASSSRTGVNSPLHF. The CDR3 bases are TGTGCCAGCAGCTCTCGGACAGGGGTTAATTCACCCCTCCACTTT.